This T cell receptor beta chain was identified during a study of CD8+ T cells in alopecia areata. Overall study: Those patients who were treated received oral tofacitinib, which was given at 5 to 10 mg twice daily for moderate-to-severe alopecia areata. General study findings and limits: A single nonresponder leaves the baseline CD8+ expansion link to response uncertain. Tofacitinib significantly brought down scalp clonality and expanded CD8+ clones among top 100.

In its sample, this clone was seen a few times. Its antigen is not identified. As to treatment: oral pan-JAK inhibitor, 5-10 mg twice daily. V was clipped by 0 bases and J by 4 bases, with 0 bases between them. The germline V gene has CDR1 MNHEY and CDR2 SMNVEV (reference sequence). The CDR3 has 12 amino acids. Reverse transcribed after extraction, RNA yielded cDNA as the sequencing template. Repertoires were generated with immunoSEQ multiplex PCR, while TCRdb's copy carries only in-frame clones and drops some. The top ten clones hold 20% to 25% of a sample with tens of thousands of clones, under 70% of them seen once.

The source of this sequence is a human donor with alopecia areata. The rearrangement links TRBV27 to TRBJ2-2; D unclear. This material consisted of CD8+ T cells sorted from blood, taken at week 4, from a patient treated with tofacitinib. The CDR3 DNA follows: TGTGCCAGCAGTTTATCCACCGGGGAGCTGTTTTTT. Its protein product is CASSLSTGELFF.